This TCR beta chain was identified during a study of radiation and T cells in renal cell carcinoma. Study-level points and caveats: In blood, top tumor clones expanded by 2 weeks, shrinking by 4. No pretreatment tumor biopsies were available for baseline clonotypes.

Time point indicated: blood 4 weeks post-SBRT, at nephrectomy. Treatment reported: 15 Gy SBRT to primary tumor, nephrectomy 4 weeks later. Nephrectomy followed 15 Gy stereotactic body radiation by 4 weeks. Blood was sampled at baseline, 2 weeks and 4 weeks after SBRT. Assay: immunoSEQ multiplex PCR; the TCRdb copy retains only in-frame clones and omits some. Among approximately 86,000 clones listed, over 80% were seen once. The CDR3 consists of 15 residues. Trimming cost V 6 bases and J 3 bases, with 17 bases left between them. Germline assignment: CDR1 MNHNS and CDR2 SASEGT. Details on this clone: Its antigen is not identified.

The sample in question was blood, obtained from a patient whose treatment included radiotherapy and nephrectomy. The chain carries TRBV6-1 and TRBJ1-2, with D unclear. The receptor was isolated from a man aged 50-59 years with renal cell carcinoma. CDR3 bases: TGTGCCAGCAGCCCGGGCGAAGTATTTGACTATGGCTACACCTTC. Translating it yields CASSPGEVFDYGYTF.